This T cell receptor beta chain was sequenced for a study of CXCR3 chemokines and chemotherapy response in bladder cancer. V shed 6 bases and J 5 bases; nucleotides not matched to a gene: 8. This CDR3 comprises 15 residues. Germline values: CDR1 MNHNY, CDR2 SVGAGI (reference sequence). TCRdb passed the PCR reads through MiXCR, listing each CDR3 protein once. The data contain about 3,500 distinct CDR3 sequences, roughly 27% of them singletons. The receptor's source is a human donor with bladder cancer that did not respond to neoadjuvant chemotherapy. The chain uses TRBV6-6 and TRBJ2-2; 8 bases fit TRBD1. This sample was gathered from a patient whose treatment included neoadjuvant chemotherapy. CDR3 DNA: TGTGCCAGCAGCTCCGGACAGGGATGGACCGGGGAGCTGTTTTTT. Its protein product is CASSSGQGWTGELFF.